These T cell receptor beta chains were read from a single sample in a study of tumor-infiltrating lymphocytes in oesophageal squamous cell carcinoma. One entry per CDR3 protein results from TCRdb running MiXCR on the PCR reads. The table includes 10,000 to 15,000 distinct CDR3 sequences, 50% to 60% detected once. Source material: esophageal tumor tissue. These receptors originate from a female donor with esophageal squamous cell carcinoma. The CDR3 runs from the conserved cysteine through the conserved F or W. D genes are given only for firm matches. Clone sizes are given selectively: once, few, many, or a class where the clone is expanded.

>TRBD1|TRBJ1-2|TRBV7-8|.
CASSLEQGFYGYTF
TGTGCCAGCAGCTTAGAACAGGGGTTCTATGGCTACACCTTC
>.|TRBJ2-3|TRBV7-9|.
CASSPGRMSGTDTQYF
TGTGCCAGCAGCCCCGGGCGTATGAGCGGCACAGATACGCAGTATTTT
>.|TRBJ2-7|TRBV28|few
CASEEGGYEQYF
TGTGCCAGCGAGGAGGGGGGTTACGAGCAGTACTTC
>.|TRBJ2-5|TRBV7-2|.
CASSLYSGTYNEQYF
TGTGCCAGCAGCTTATACTCCGGAACCTACAATGAGCAGTACTTC
>TRBD1|TRBJ1-2|TRBV7-6|.
CASSWDQGGGYTF
TGTGCCAGCAGCTGGGACCAGGGGGGAGGCTACACCTTC
>.|TRBJ2-7|TRBV6-1|medium-sized
CASSERQTYEQYF
TGTGCCAGCAGTGAAAGACAGACCTACGAGCAGTACTTC
>.|TRBJ2-1|TRBV6-1|.
CASSEVRGSYNEQFF
TGTGCCAGCAGTGAAGTGCGGGGCTCCTACAATGAGCAGTTCTTC
>.|TRBJ2-3|TRBV11-2|many
CASSPRTKVAADTQYF
TGTGCCAGCAGCCCTAGGACCAAGGTGGCAGCAGATACGCAGTATTTT
>.|TRBJ2-3|TRBV5-6|many
CASSWGSLDTQYF
TGTGCCAGCAGCTGGGGGAGCCTGGATACGCAGTATTTT
>TRBD1|TRBJ1-6|TRBV7-6|.
CASSLGQAGSPLHF
TGTGCTAGCAGCTTAGGACAGGCCGGGTCACCCCTCCACTTT
>.|TRBJ2-5|TRBV10-1|.
CASSGARYNEQYF
TGCGCCAGCAGTGGGGCTAGGTACAATGAGCAGTACTTC
>.|TRBJ2-7|TRBV14|medium-sized
CASSLGYEQYF
TGTGCCAGCAGCCTCGGTTACGAGCAGTACTTC
>.|TRBJ2-1|TRBV12-3/TRBV12-4|.
CASSLVNVGTIYEQFF
TGTGCCAGCAGTTTAGTTAATGTAGGGACAATCTACGAGCAGTTCTTC
>.|TRBJ2-1|TRBV7-6|.
CASSNGVLQSSYNEQFF
TGTGCTAGCAGTAACGGGGTCCTGCAGAGCTCCTACAATGAGCAGTTCTTC
>.|TRBJ2-1|TRBV7-8|.
CASSSRKKINGSYNEQFF
TGTGCCAGCAGCTCCCGAAAAAAGATAAATGGTTCCTACAATGAGCAGTTCTTC
>TRBD2|TRBJ2-1|TRBV10-3|.
CAIRPGLAGALDNEQFF
TGTGCCATCAGACCGGGACTAGCGGGAGCCCTTGACAATGAGCAGTTCTTC
>.|TRBJ2-7|TRBV6-8|.
CASRPRADRAYEQYF
TGTGCCAGCAGGCCGAGGGCGGACAGAGCCTACGAGCAGTACTTC
>TRBD2|TRBJ2-3|TRBV6-1|few
CASSEKLGGEGTDTQYF
TGTGCCAGCAGTGAAAAACTTGGGGGGGAGGGGACAGATACGCAGTATTTT
>TRBD1|TRBJ2-7|TRBV7-8|.
CASSWDRTYEQYF
TGTGCCAGCAGCTGGGACAGGACCTACGAGCAGTACTTC
>TRBD2|TRBJ2-7|TRBV6-6|.
CASSPLSGRNYEQYF
TGTGCCAGCAGTCCCCTTAGCGGGCGGAACTACGAGCAGTACTTC
>.|TRBJ2-1|TRBV19|.
CASSIGTGYNEQFF
TGTGCCAGTAGTATAGGGACCGGCTACAATGAGCAGTTCTTC
>.|TRBJ1-4|TRBV7-6|.
CASSLGTGSNEKLFF
TGTGCCAGCAGCTTAGGTACAGGGTCTAATGAAAAACTGTTTTTT
>.|TRBJ1-1|TRBV9|.
CASSAGGIEAFF
TGTGCCAGCAGCGCTGGGGGGATTGAAGCTTTCTTT
>.|TRBJ2-7|TRBV7-9|many
CASSLASPRTEEQYF
TGTGCCAGCAGCTTAGCTAGCCCCAGAACGGAGGAGCAGTACTTC
>.|TRBJ2-5|TRBV12-3/TRBV12-4|.
CASSLEGSVETQYF
TGTGCCAGCAGTTTGGAGGGTTCTGTGGAGACCCAGTACTTC
>.|TRBJ2-1|TRBV7-3|.
CASSPIVAVPGEQFF
TGTGCCAGCAGCCCCATCGTCGCTGTCCCGGGTGAGCAGTTCTTC
>TRBD2|TRBJ2-6|TRBV24-1|large
CATSEGLAGGWANVLTF
TGTGCCACCAGTGAAGGACTAGCGGGGGGGTGGGCCAACGTCCTGACTTTC
>TRBD1|TRBJ2-7|TRBV10-3|.
CAIRGQGSFYEQYF
TGTGCCATCAGAGGACAGGGGAGTTTCTACGAGCAGTACTTC
>.|TRBJ2-5|TRBV5-6|many
CASSLGPPRAQETQYF
TGTGCCAGCAGCTTGGGTCCCCCGAGGGCCCAAGAGACCCAGTACTTC
>.|TRBJ2-7|TRBV7-9|.
CASSLRFMGSVRYEQYF
TGTGCCAGCAGCTTAAGGTTTATGGGGTCAGTCCGCTACGAGCAGTACTTC
>.|TRBJ1-4|TRBV5-1|.
CASSLTGTPNEKLFF
TGCGCCAGCAGCTTAACCGGGACCCCAAATGAAAAACTGTTTTTT
>.|TRBJ2-3|TRBV7-3|.
CASSPRGPDTQYF
TGTGCCAGCAGCCCCCGGGGCCCGGATACGCAGTATTTT
>TRBD2|TRBJ2-3|TRBV11-2|.
CASSSGLVGDTQYF
TGTGCCAGCAGCTCCGGACTAGTAGGAGATACGCAGTATTTT
>.|TRBJ2-1|TRBV7-6|few
CASSFVYGTHNEQFF
TGTGCCAGCAGCTTCGTGTACGGGACCCACAATGAGCAGTTCTTC
>TRBD1|TRBJ1-2|TRBV12-3/TRBV12-4|few
CASSSRTGVSPGYTF
TGTGCCAGCAGTTCAAGGACAGGGGTCTCACCTGGCTACACCTTC
>.|TRBJ2-1|TRBV7-2|.
CASSLDASSYNEQFF
TGTGCCAGCAGCTTAGACGCGAGCTCCTACAATGAGCAGTTCTTC
>.|TRBJ2-2|TRBV7-3|.
CASSRLPPSHTGELFF
TGTGCCAGCAGCCGGCTCCCACCTTCGCACACCGGGGAGCTGTTTTTT
>TRBD2|TRBJ2-7|TRBV3-1|.
CASSRSSGGGYEQYF
TGTGCCAGCAGCCGATCTAGCGGGGGGGGCTACGAGCAGTACTTC
>TRBD1|TRBJ2-7|TRBV7-9|.
CASSLGDRGRHEQYF
TGTGCCAGCAGCTTGGGGGACAGGGGAAGGCACGAGCAGTACTTC
>TRBD2|TRBJ2-7|TRBV6-5|once
CASSEALAGSYEQYF
TGTGCCAGCAGTGAAGCACTAGCGGGTTCCTACGAGCAGTACTTC
>TRBD1|TRBJ2-7|TRBV12-3/TRBV12-4|medium-sized
CASSSSTGDYEQYF
TGTGCCAGCAGTTCCTCGACAGGGGACTACGAGCAGTACTTC
>.|TRBJ2-3|TRBV7-2|few
CASSPLGARGGTDTQYF
TGTGCCAGCAGCCCTTTAGGCGCTCGAGGGGGGACAGATACGCAGTATTTT
>.|TRBJ2-5|TRBV11-2|.
CASSFNPQVVLGTQYF
TGTGCCAGCAGCTTCAACCCCCAGGTGGTATTGGGGACCCAGTACTTC
>.|TRBJ2-5|TRBV7-8|.
CASSSDIQETQYF
TGTGCCAGCAGCTCCGACATACAAGAGACCCAGTACTTC
>TRBD2|TRBJ2-5|TRBV12-5|many
CASGSSGGAYF
TGTGCTAGTGGTTCAAGCGGGGGGGCGTACTTC
>.|TRBJ2-5|TRBV6-6|many
CASSYSSEGETQYF
TGTGCCAGCAGTTACTCGAGCGAGGGGGAGACCCAGTACTTC
>.|TRBJ2-7|TRBV7-9|few
CASSLGVLGREQYF
TGTGCCAGCAGCTTGGGAGTTCTGGGGCGCGAGCAGTACTTC
>.|TRBJ1-5|TRBV7-2|medium-sized
CASSLVGGMDQPQHF
TGTGCCAGCAGCTTAGTGGGGGGTATGGATCAGCCCCAGCATTTT
>.|TRBJ2-5|TRBV5-1|few
CASSPGLQTYNEQYF
TGCGCCAGCAGCCCGGGACTCCAAACCTACAATGAGCAGTACTTC
>TRBD2|TRBJ2-5|TRBV7-9|many
CASSLVRLAGPEKTQYF
TGTGCCAGCAGCTTAGTAAGACTAGCGGGGCCCGAGAAGACCCAGTACTTC
>.|TRBJ1-1|TRBV6-5|.
CASSSKLAANTEAFF
TGTGCCAGCAGTTCCAAATTGGCGGCGAACACTGAAGCTTTCTTT
>TRBD1|TRBJ1-1|TRBV11-1|many
CASSIGGGTEAFF
TGTGCCAGCAGCATAGGGGGCGGCACTGAAGCTTTCTTT
>TRBD1|TRBJ2-4|TRBV10-2|.
CASRASRGRGAKNIQYF
TGCGCCAGCAGAGCAAGCAGGGGGCGCGGGGCCAAAAACATTCAGTACTTC
>TRBD1|TRBJ2-1|TRBV7-8|many
CASSQRDSSYNEQFF
TGTGCCAGCAGCCAAAGGGACAGCTCCTACAATGAGCAGTTCTTC
>.|TRBJ2-1|TRBV7-8|.
CASSSREESEQFF
TGTGCCAGCAGCAGCAGGGAGGAAAGCGAGCAGTTCTTC